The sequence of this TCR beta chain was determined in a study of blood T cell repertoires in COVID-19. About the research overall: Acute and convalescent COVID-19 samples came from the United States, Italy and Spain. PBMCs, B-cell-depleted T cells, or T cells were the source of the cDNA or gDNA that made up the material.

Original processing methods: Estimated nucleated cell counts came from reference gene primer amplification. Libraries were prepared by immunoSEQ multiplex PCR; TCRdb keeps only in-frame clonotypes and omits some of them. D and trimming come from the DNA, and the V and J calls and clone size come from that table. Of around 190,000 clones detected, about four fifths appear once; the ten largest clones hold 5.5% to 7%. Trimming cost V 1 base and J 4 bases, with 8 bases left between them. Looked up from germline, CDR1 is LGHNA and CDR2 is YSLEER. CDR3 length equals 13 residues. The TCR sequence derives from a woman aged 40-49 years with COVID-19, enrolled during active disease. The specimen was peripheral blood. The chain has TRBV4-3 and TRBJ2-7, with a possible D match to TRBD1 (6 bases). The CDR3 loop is CASSQARGYEQYF. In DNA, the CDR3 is TGCGCCAGCAGCCAAGCCAGGGGTTACGAGCAGTACTTC.